The 24 T cell receptor beta chains given below trace back to one sample, sequenced in a study of blood T cells in healthy people across ages. Next came a second PCR, run for about 6 to 12 cycles, which used a sample-barcoded 5' primer along with a J-beta primer mix. MiXCR was run by TCRdb on the 5' RACE reads, yielding one entry per CDR3 protein. The sample lists 1,800,000 or so distinct CDR3 sequences, approximately 40% occurring once. Sequencing was performed on blood. These receptors were taken from a human donor in good health.

A few counts support this clonotype. The V call is TRBV5-1, the J call TRBJ2-5, with 7 bases aligning to TRBD2. Germline CDR1 and CDR2: SGHRS and YFSETQ. The CDR3 is 13 residues long. V lost 3 bases, J lost 5 bases, and 4 bases stayed unmatched. This CDR3 is CASSSGLRETQYF. The CDR3 DNA follows: TGCGCCAGCAGCTCGGGACTAAGGGAGACCCAGTACTTC.

At least ten counts were recorded for this clonotype. The chain uses TRBV4-3 and TRBJ2-7, with 12 bases lining up with TRBD2. Germline CDR1 reads LGHNA; CDR2 reads YSLEER. Trimming removed 1 base from V and 2 bases from J; junction bases left unmatched: 0. The CDR3 is 15 residues long. As DNA, the CDR3 is TGCGCCAGCAGCCAAGGGACTAGCGGGACCTACGAGCAGTACTTC. Amino acids: CASSQGTSGTYEQYF.

A word on this clonotype: Relative to the germline gene, one junction end is altered; a read error may explain this. This sequence joins TRBV4-3 and TRBJ2-6; 7 positions match TRBD1. The CDR3 is 14 amino acids. Germline lookup yields CDR1 LGHNA and CDR2 YSLEER. CDR3 nucleotide sequence: TGCGCCAGCAGCCCCCTAGAGGGGGCCGACGTCCTGACTTTC. Translated, it gives CASSPLEGADVLTF.

This clonotype showed up just a few times. Since a much larger clone is just one base distant, this may be a read error. This chain joins TRBV6-5 and TRBJ1-1; D is perhaps TRBD1 (5 bases). The CDR3 spans 13 residues. Germline V gene sequence: CDR1 MNHEY, CDR2 SVGAGI. Between the trimmed V and J ends, which lost 6 bases and 4 bases, there was a span of 12 bases. The CDR3 region has the DNA TGTGCCAGCAGGACGGGGACGCCCACTGAAGCTTTCTTT. This gives the protein CASRTGTPTEAFF.

The rearrangement joins TRBV12-3 or TRBV12-4 to TRBJ1-1; D is uncertain. V dropped 5 bases and J dropped 5 bases, with 9 bases sitting between them. The CDR3 covers 12 residues. DNA of the CDR3: TGTGCCAGCAGTGCGCAGATAACTGAAGCTTTCTTT. This codes for CASSAQITEAFF.

V is TRBV5-4 and J is TRBJ2-5, with D uncertain. This CDR3 contains 14 residues. Deletions cut 5 bases from V and 1 base from J, with 12 bases between. Germline CDR1 and CDR2: SGHNT and YYREEE (reference sequence). The CDR3 here is CASRDFKLQETQYF. Written as DNA, the CDR3 is TGTGCCAGCAGGGATTTTAAACTCCAAGAGACCCAGTACTTC.

The chain employs TRBV18 and TRBJ1-1; D gene ambiguous. The V gene's germline CDR1 is KGHSH and CDR2 LQKENI. The CDR3 runs to 13 residues. With 3 bases removed from V and 7 bases from J, the gap between germline ends came to 12 bases. The CDR3 nucleotides read TGTGCCAGCTCACCCTCCGCTTTTAGTGAAGCTTTCTTT. Translating gives CASSPSAFSEAFF. Variable domain in full (rest from reference TRBV18 and TRBJ1-1): NAGVMQNPRHLVRRRGQEARLRCSPMKGHSHVYWYRQLPEEGLKFMVYLQKENIIDESGMPKERFSAEFPKEGPSILRIQQVVRGDSAAYFCASSPSAFSEAFFGQGTRLTVV.

V gene TRBV5-1 combines with J gene TRBJ1-2; 9 bases are a match to TRBD1. The V segment lost 6 bases and the J segment 6 bases; nucleotides outside the gene matches: 9. Germline CDR1 SGHRS, CDR2 YFSETQ. The CDR3 extends over 14 amino acids. The CDR3 region has the DNA TGCGCCAGCACGCTCGGGACAGGGCGTAATGGCTACACCTTC. This encodes CASTLGTGRNGYTF.

V gene TRBV4-2 combines with J gene TRBJ2-5; D may match TRBD1 or TRBD2 (6 bases each). Germline assignment: CDR1 LGHNA and CDR2 YNFKEQ. V was shortened by 6 bases and J by 2 bases, with 16 bases between the two germline ends. The CDR3 covers 15 residues. Written as DNA, the CDR3 is TGTGCCAGCAGGCCCCTAGGGGGGACTCAAGAGACCCAGTACTTC. Translated, it gives CASRPLGGTQETQYF.

The chain joins TRBV6-1 to TRBJ1-5; no firm D call. V lost 1 base and J 3 bases, leaving 10 bases between the germline ends. This CDR3 contains 15 residues. Germline loops: CDR1 MNHNS, CDR2 SASEGT. In DNA form, the CDR3 reads TGTGCCAGCAGTGAAGGGAACAGTCCCAATCAGCCCCAGCATTTT. Its protein product is CASSEGNSPNQPQHF.

Only a few counts were recorded for this clonotype. The chain recombines TRBV25-1 with TRBJ2-6; D possibly corresponds to TRBD1 (6 bases). Trimming took off 1 base at V and 2 bases at J, with 15 bases between the two ends. This CDR3 is built from 18 residues. Looked up from germline, CDR1 is MGHDK and CDR2 is SYGVNS. Here the CDR3 reads CASSELKGRGPGANVLTF. CDR3 bases: TGTGCCAGCAGTGAATTGAAGGGCAGGGGACCTGGGGCCAACGTCCTGACTTTC.

The J gene is TRBJ2-3, the V gene TRBV13; D unclear. Per germline, CDR1 PRHDT and CDR2 FYEKMQ (reference sequence). CDR3 length: 17 residues. Trimming removed 5 bases at V and 2 bases at J, with 20 bases between. In nucleotides, the CDR3 is TGTGCCAGCAGCCCCAGATCAGGACCCACGGCCACAGATACGCAGTATTTT. Translation: CASSPRSGPTATDTQYF.

In regard to this clonotype: A junction end diverges from the germline sequence, so it may reflect a read error. The chain combines TRBV3-1 with TRBJ2-2; tentative D call: TRBD2 (6 bases). Germline V lookup: CDR1 LGHDT, CDR2 YNNKEL (reference sequence). The CDR3 has 15 residues. The CDR3 DNA reads as TGTGCCAGCAGCCAAGATCATTCGGGAACCGGGGGGCTGTTTTTT. Protein product: CASSQDHSGTGGLFF.

V usage is TRBV7-2 and J usage is TRBJ2-4; 8 nucleotides agree with TRBD2. This CDR3 spans 13 amino acids. Germline assignment: CDR1 SGHTA and CDR2 FQGNSA. The V and J ends lost 2 bases and 15 bases, in that order; junction bases with no gene match: 9. CDR3 nucleotides: TGTGCCAGCAGCTTAATGCCGGGGGGGCAGTTGTACTTC. It specifies CASSLMPGGQLYF.

The V and J genes are TRBV20-1 and TRBJ1-6; 7 nucleotides agree with TRBD1. Unmatched junction bases numbered 1, after V lost 0 bases and J lost 5 bases. This CDR3 has 14 amino acids. Germline V gene sequence: CDR1 DFQATT, CDR2 SNEGSKA (reference sequence). CDR3 sequence (DNA): TGCAGTGCTAGAGACGACAGGGATAATTCACCCCTCCACTTT. It specifies CSARDDRDNSPLHF.

This clonotype was detected ten times or more. The V call is TRBV4-3, the J call TRBJ2-4; the D gene is possibly TRBD1 (6 bases). Germline V gene lookup returns CDR1 LGHNA and CDR2 YSLEER. This CDR3 region has 15 residues. The V and J ends lost 0 bases and 5 bases respectively, with 11 bases between them. DNA of the CDR3: TGCGCCAGCAGCCAAGATCAGGGACACCAAAACATTCAGTACTTC. This encodes CASSQDQGHQNIQYF.

This clonotype was counted between two and nine times. The rearrangement uses TRBV6-1 and TRBJ2-4, with 10 nucleotides matching TRBD1. This CDR3 is built from 17 residues. Germline V lookup: CDR1 MNHNS, CDR2 SASEGT. The J segment lost 13 bases and the V segment lost 6 bases, leaving 21 bases of the junction unmatched. CDR3 amino acids: CASSRNLDRGSCVGQYF. For the CDR3, the DNA is TGTGCCAGCAGCCGAAACTTGGACAGGGGGTCTTGTGTAGGGCAGTACTTC.

V is TRBV27 and J is TRBJ2-1, with D maybe TRBD1 (5 bases). The CDR3 consists of 15 residues. Germline V gene sequence: CDR1 MNHEY, CDR2 SMNVEV (reference sequence). The V end was cut by 5 bases, the J end by 6 bases, with 17 bases between. CDR3 bases: TGTGCCAGCAGTCCCTTCGTATTAGGGGCCAATGAGCAGTTCTTC. It translates to CASSPFVLGANEQFF.

This chain connects TRBV4-3 to TRBJ1-1; D unclear. This CDR3 spans 16 amino acids. Germline values: CDR1 LGHNA, CDR2 YSLEER. V was trimmed by 1 base and J by 3 bases, leaving 15 bases between them. The CDR3 loop reads CASSQARDQGHTEAFF. CDR3 coding DNA: TGCGCCAGCAGCCAAGCCCGGGATCAAGGGCACACTGAAGCTTTCTTT.

In its sample, this clonotype was seen a few times. The chain is built from TRBV12-3 or TRBV12-4 and TRBJ1-2; weak D call: TRBD1 (5 bases). CDR3 size: 15 residues. V was cut by 1 base and J by 0 bases, with 9 bases left in between. The CDR3 bases are TGTGCCAGCAGTTTAGTTTCAGGGACTAACTATGGCTACACCTTC. Amino acids: CASSLVSGTNYGYTF.

J is TRBJ2-5 and V is TRBV29-1; D not certain. Per germline, CDR1 SQVTM and CDR2 ANQGSEA. Trimming took 1 base from V and 2 from J, leaving 14 bases between them. This CDR3 spans 15 amino acids. CDR3 in amino acids: CSVEGAMGLQETQYF. Here the CDR3 DNA reads TGCAGCGTTGAAGGGGCCATGGGCCTGCAAGAGACCCAGTACTTC. Full variable domain (remainder filled in from reference TRBV29-1 and TRBJ2-5): SAVISQKPSRDICQRGTSLTIQCQVDSQVTMMFWYRQQPGQSLTLIATANQGSEATYESGFVIDKFPISRPNLTFSTLTVSNMSPEDSSIYLCSVEGAMGLQETQYFGPGTRLLVL.

The chain is built from TRBV29-1 and TRBJ2-3; the D is unclear. The length of the CDR3 is 12 residues. The germline V gene has CDR1 SQVTM and CDR2 ANQGSEA. The V end was cut by 3 bases, the J end by 2 bases, with 6 bases between. The CDR3 loop is CSVDSSTDTQYF. DNA of the CDR3: TGCAGCGTTGACAGTTCCACAGATACGCAGTATTTT.

In regard to this clonotype: At one of its ends the junction is not consistent with the germline gene, which may arise from a read error. This chain links TRBV29-1 with TRBJ2-1; the match to TRBD2 covers 7 bases. The CDR3 consists of 15 residues. Germline CDR1 SQVTM, CDR2 ANQGSEA. The CDR3 protein is CSAEDQGGVWNEQFF. Written as DNA, the CDR3 is TGCAGCGCTGAAGATCAGGGAGGGGTTTGGAATGAGCAGTTCTTC.

J is TRBJ1-1 and V is TRBV7-3; no clear D gene. Germline CDR1 SGHTA, CDR2 FQGTGA. The CDR3 extends over 14 amino acids. V lost 5 bases and J 4 bases, leaving 14 bases between the germline ends. CDR3 sequence (DNA): TGTGCCAGCAGCCCGGCGGCAGGATCCACTGAAGCTTTCTTT. Protein: CASSPAAGSTEAFF.